One and the same sample provided the 13 T cell receptor beta chains below, sequenced in a study of cytomegalovirus exposure and HLA in healthy donors. Researchers ran the PCR with 60 Vbeta and 13 Jbeta primers. Some clones are missing from TCRdb's copy, which holds only in-frame ones; the method was immunoSEQ multiplex PCR. The table shows over 100,000 clones, with under 85% occurring only once. Sequencing used PBMCs. These TCRs come from a young man in good health and CMV-seropositive.

A few counts support this clone. CDR3 in DNA: TGTGCCAGCTCACCTATGACATGGGGCTTGGTCACCTTC. Its protein product is CASSPMTWGLVTF. The chain joins TRBV18 to TRBJ1-2; possible D gene TRBD1, 5 bases. CDR3 length: 13 amino acids. Germline assignment: CDR1 KGHSH and CDR2 LQKENI. V lost 3 bases and J 13 bases, leaving 18 bases between the germline ends.

This chain joins TRBV7-2 and TRBJ2-5; TRBD2 matches 8 bases. After removal of 6 bases from V and 2 bases from J, the junction contained 5 bases not matched to a gene. The CDR3 is made up of 14 amino acids. Germline V lookup: CDR1 SGHTA, CDR2 FQGNSA. CDR3 nucleotides: TGTGCCAGCAGAGGCCGGGGGGGACAAGAGACCCAGTACTTC. Protein sequence: CASRGRGGQETQYF.

The rearrangement links TRBV18 to TRBJ2-2; a weak D match, TRBD1 (5 bases). Trimming removed 3 bases from V and 9 bases from J, with 23 bases in between. The germline gives CDR1 KGHSH, CDR2 LQKENI. The CDR3 is made up of 17 amino acids. The CDR3 region has the DNA TGTGCCAGCTCACCCCGTGACAGCCCTCGGTTTACGTGGGAGCTGTTTTTT. It yields the protein CASSPRDSPRFTWELFF.

J is TRBJ1-6 and V is TRBV5-1; D may be TRBD1 (5 bases). This CDR3 contains 17 residues. Germline V gene data show CDR1 as SGHRS and CDR2 as YFSETQ. Between the trimmed V and J ends, which lost 4 bases and 3 bases, there was a span of 17 bases. The CDR3 DNA sequence: TGCGCCAGCAGCGAGAAAGGGGAGGAGATCTATAATTCACCCCTCCACTTT. Encoded protein: CASSEKGEEIYNSPLHF.

The V call is TRBV5-6, the J call TRBJ2-5; 14 bases match TRBD2. Germline V gene lookup returns CDR1 SGHDT and CDR2 YYEEEE. The length of the CDR3 is 16 residues. V gave up 3 bases and J gave up 5 bases; unmatched junction bases: 6. The CDR3 loop is CASSWGLAGAGETQYF. The CDR3 DNA reads TGTGCCAGCAGCTGGGGACTAGCGGGGGCGGGGGAGACCCAGTACTTC.

The rearrangement joins TRBV28 to TRBJ1-2, with 9 nucleotides matching TRBD1. Germline-derived CDR1 and CDR2 are MDHEN and SYDVKM. The trim removed 2 bases at V and 7 bases at J, leaving 8 bases unmatched. The CDR3 runs to 15 residues. This CDR3 reads CASSLLSDRGAGYTF. The CDR3 DNA is TGTGCCAGCAGTTTACTTTCCGACAGGGGGGCTGGCTACACCTTC.

The rearrangement uses TRBV29-1 and TRBJ1-4; 8 bases are a match to TRBD1. The J segment lost 8 bases and the V segment lost 6 bases, leaving 8 bases of the junction unmatched. CDR3 length equals 13 residues. Germline-derived CDR1 and CDR2 are SQVTM and ANQGSEA. The DNA of the CDR3 is TGCAGCGTGTCCGGGACAGGAGCGGAAAAACTGTTTTTT. This translates into CSVSGTGAEKLFF.

This rearrangement joins TRBV27 to TRBJ2-3; TRBD2 agrees at 10 bases. This CDR3 is built from 16 residues. Trimming took 5 bases from V and 0 from J; bases not matched to a gene: 5. Germline-derived CDR1 and CDR2 are MNHEY and SMNVEV (reference sequence). The CDR3 DNA reads as TGTGCCAGCAGTAAACTAGCGGGGTCTAGCACAGATACGCAGTATTTT. Protein product: CASSKLAGSSTDTQYF.

This clone was detected only a few times. This chain uses TRBV9 with TRBJ2-3; tentative D call: TRBD1 (5 bases). V was cut by 2 bases and J by 6 bases, with 25 bases left in between. CDR1 is SGDLS, CDR2 YYNGEE, per germline. CDR3 length: 18 amino acids. The CDR3 DNA follows: TGTGCCAGCAGCGTGGTTCCCGTCCAGGGTACCTCCAGGGATACGCAGTATTTT. It yields the protein CASSVVPVQGTSRDTQYF.

This sequence joins TRBV30 and TRBJ2-7, with D uncertain. In germline, CDR1 is GTSNPN, CDR2 SVGIG (reference sequence). V was cut by 7 bases and J by 4 bases, with 11 bases left in between. The CDR3 sequence is 11 residues long. The CDR3 DNA follows: TGTGCCTTCGGTCCTACTTACGAGCAGTACTTC. Translated: CAFGPTYEQYF.

The chain links TRBV7-9 to TRBJ1-1; D possibly corresponds to TRBD1 (5 bases). There are 12 residues in the CDR3. The germline V and J ends were trimmed by 6 bases and 4 bases, with 9 bases remaining between them. Germline V CDR1 and CDR2: SEHNR, FQNEAQ (reference sequence). The CDR3: CASREQATEAFF. The DNA of the CDR3 is TGTGCCAGCAGGGAACAGGCCACTGAAGCTTTCTTT.

The V gene is TRBV13, the J gene TRBJ2-1, with 7 positions matching TRBD1. V lost 4 bases, J lost 0 bases, and 6 bases stayed unmatched. The germline gives CDR1 PRHDT, CDR2 FYEKMQ (reference sequence). This CDR3 comprises 16 residues. CDR3 protein: CASSYDRVSSYNEQFF. The CDR3, as DNA: TGTGCCAGCAGCTACGACAGGGTGAGCTCCTACAATGAGCAGTTCTTC.

The J gene is TRBJ2-7, the V gene TRBV10-2; 9 bases align to TRBD2. The CDR3 loop spans 12 amino acids. In germline, CDR1 is WSHSY, CDR2 SAAADI. The V and J ends lost 6 bases and 5 bases, in that order; junction bases with no gene match: 2. This CDR3 reads CASRRLADEQYF. In nucleotides, the CDR3 is TGCGCCAGCAGAAGACTAGCGGACGAGCAGTACTTC.